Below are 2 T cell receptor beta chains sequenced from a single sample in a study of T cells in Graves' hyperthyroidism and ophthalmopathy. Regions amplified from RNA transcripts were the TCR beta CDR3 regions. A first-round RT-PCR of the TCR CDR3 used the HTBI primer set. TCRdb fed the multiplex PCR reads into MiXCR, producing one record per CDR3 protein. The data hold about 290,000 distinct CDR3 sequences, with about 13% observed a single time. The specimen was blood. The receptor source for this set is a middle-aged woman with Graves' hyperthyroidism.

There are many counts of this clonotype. CDR3 nucleotide sequence: TGTGCCAGTAGGACCTCAGGGTCGGATTCACCCCTCCACTTT. Protein product: CASRTSGSDSPLHF. The V call is TRBV19, the J call TRBJ1-6, with D possibly being TRBD1 (5 bases). Germline V gives CDR1 LNHDA, CDR2 SQIVND (reference sequence). CDR3 length: 14 residues. V lost 6 bases to trimming and J lost 8 bases, with 14 bases between them.

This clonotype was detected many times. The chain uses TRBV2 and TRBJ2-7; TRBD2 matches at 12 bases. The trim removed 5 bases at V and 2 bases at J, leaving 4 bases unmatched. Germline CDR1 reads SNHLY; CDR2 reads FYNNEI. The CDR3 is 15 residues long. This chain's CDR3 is CASSRLAGVPYEQYF. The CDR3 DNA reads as TGTGCCAGCAGTCGACTAGCGGGAGTACCCTACGAGCAGTACTTC. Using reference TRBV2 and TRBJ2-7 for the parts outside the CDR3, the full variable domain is EPEVTQTPSHQVTQMGQEVILRCVPISNHLYFYWYRQILGQKVEFLVSFYNNEISEKSEIFDDQFSVERPDGSNFTLKIRSTKLEDSAMYFCASSRLAGVPYEQYFGPGTRLTVT.